What follows describes a single T cell receptor (beta chain). Its matching antigen is unknown. This entry comes from a study of T cells in Graves' hyperthyroidism and ophthalmopathy. Study findings and constraints: Most thyroid-expanded clonotypes above 0.001 were also found in blood.

RNA transcripts served as the template for amplifying TCR beta CDR3 regions. RT-PCR in the first round (using the HTBI primer set) targeted the TCR CDR3. A single record per CDR3 protein comes from TCRdb applying MiXCR to the multiplex PCR reads. This sample has 640,000 or so distinct CDR3 sequences, with about 15% found just once. V was pared by 6 bases and J by 4 bases, with 13 bases of the junction left unmatched. The CDR3 runs to 16 residues. The V gene is TRBV12-3 or TRBV12-4, the J gene TRBJ2-7; the match to TRBD1 covers 9 bases. The TCR originated in a woman aged 40 to 55 with Graves' ophthalmopathy. Sequencing was done on a sample of blood. CDR3 coding DNA: TGTGCCAGCAGCCAAGCCCCGCCCGGGACAGGGTACGAGCAGTACTTC. This codes for CASSQAPPGTGYEQYF.